The clone carrying this TCR beta chain was observed a single time. The germline gives CDR1 SGHTA, CDR2 FQGTGA. This CDR3 has 15 residues. V was clipped by 3 bases and J by 8 bases, with 17 bases between them. This sample was taken from a study of blood T cell repertoires in COVID-19. Study at large: The cDNA or gDNA used as material had been derived from T cells, B-cell-depleted T cells, or PBMCs.

Authors' data handling: Reference gene primer amplification yielded estimated nucleated cell counts. The method was immunoSEQ multiplex PCR; TCRdb's version includes in-frame clones alone and lacks a portion of them. The V and J calls and the clone size are those of that table, but D and trimming were determined from the DNA. The sample lists about 270,000 clones, around 86% seen once, with about 10% in the top ten. Specimen: peripheral blood. The chain combines TRBV7-3 with TRBJ2-1; D possibly corresponds to TRBD2 (6 bases). This TCR was recovered from a man aged 35-49 years with active or convalescent COVID-19. The CDR3 reads CASSFPGESSYEQFF. The CDR3 bases are TGTGCCAGCAGCTTCCCGGGGGAGAGTAGCTATGAGCAGTTCTTC.